One sample yielded the 8 T cell receptor beta chains listed below, sequenced in a study of blood T cell repertoires in COVID-19. Method: immunoSEQ multiplex PCR; TCRdb's copy keeps in-frame clones and lacks some. The table lists about 190,000 clones, approximately 88% of them singletons. Sequenced input: PBMCs or T cells enriched from blood (not recorded which). Receptor source: a young woman who had recovered from COVID-19.

The V and J genes are TRBV6-5 and TRBJ2-3; D remains unclear. With 6 bases removed from V and 2 bases from J, the gap between germline ends came to 6 bases. The length of the CDR3 is 12 residues. Per the germline V gene, CDR1 is MNHEY and CDR2 is SVGAGI. The CDR3 protein is CASSFPTDTQYF. The CDR3 nucleotides read TGTGCCAGCAGCTTCCCCACAGATACGCAGTATTTT.

The chain recombines TRBV6-6 with TRBJ1-6; maybe TRBD1 (5 bases). The V and J ends lost 7 bases and 5 bases respectively, with 12 bases between them. This CDR3 region has 14 residues. Germline CDR1 reads MNHNY; CDR2 reads SVGAGI (reference sequence). The CDR3 loop is CASIPQGNNSPLHF. As DNA, the CDR3 is TGTGCCAGCATACCTCAGGGCAATAATTCACCCCTCCACTTT.

The gene calls are TRBV4-2 and TRBJ1-2; possible D gene TRBD1, 5 bases. The CDR3 extends over 15 amino acids. Trimming stripped 5 bases from V and 4 bases from J, with 17 bases between. In germline, CDR1 is LGHNA, CDR2 YNFKEQ. In nucleotides, the CDR3 is TGTGCCAGCAGCTCTACTACCGGGACTACCTATGGCTACACCTTC. Translation gives CASSSTTGTTYGYTF.

The chain combines TRBV28 with TRBJ1-2; no definite D call. Per the germline V gene, CDR1 is MDHEN and CDR2 is SYDVKM. V was cut by 7 bases and J by 4 bases, with 13 bases left in between. This CDR3 contains 13 residues. CDR3 loop: CASIRGIGYGYTF. As DNA, the CDR3 is TGTGCCAGCATTAGAGGGATCGGCTATGGCTACACCTTC.

The chain carries TRBV10-3 and TRBJ1-1; TRBD1 matches 8 bases. The CDR3 contains 12 residues. J gave up 5 bases and V 7 bases, and 3 bases lay outside the gene matches. CDR1 and CDR2 from the germline V gene are ENHRY and SYGVKD. The CDR3: CAITGGRTEAFF. CDR3 coding DNA: TGTGCCATCACAGGGGGCAGGACTGAAGCTTTCTTT.

The rearrangement joins TRBV29-1 to TRBJ2-3; 12 nucleotides align to TRBD2. The CDR3 loop spans 17 amino acids. Germline trimming cut 4 bases from V and 3 bases from J; bases unmatched to any gene: 11. Germline V gene sequence: CDR1 SQVTM, CDR2 ANQGSEA. The CDR3 coding sequence is TGCAGCGTTGCCCAAGTGTGGACTAGCGGGATAACAGATACGCAGTATTTT. This sequence encodes CSVAQVWTSGITDTQYF.

This chain's CDR3 is CATSRVQGSPLHF. The CDR3 nucleotides read TGTGCCACCAGCCGGGTGCAGGGTTCACCCCTCCACTTT. This chain uses TRBV15 with TRBJ1-6; a possible D gene is TRBD1 (5 bases). This CDR3 contains 13 residues. The germline V gene has CDR1 LNHNV and CDR2 YYDKDF (reference sequence). The V and J ends lost 5 bases and 9 bases respectively, with 11 bases between them.

This clone has only one observation. The CDR3 bases are TGTGCCAGTAGTGTCAGGGGGGTATACAATGAGCAGTTCTTC. It is translated as CASSVRGVYNEQFF. This sequence joins TRBV19 and TRBJ2-1; D is perhaps TRBD1 (7 bases). Germline CDR1 is LNHDA and CDR2 is SQIVND (reference sequence). V was shortened by 5 bases and J by 4 bases, with 12 bases between the two germline ends. The CDR3 loop spans 14 amino acids.